The 24 T cell receptor beta chains below were found in one sample sequenced in a study of cytomegalovirus exposure and HLA in healthy donors. The PCR contained 60 Vbeta and 13 Jbeta primers. TCRdb's copy holds only in-frame clones and misses some; the assay was immunoSEQ multiplex PCR. The data show fewer than 180,000 clones, around 75% seen once. The sequencing sample was made of PBMCs. These receptors came from a human donor in good health.

V gene TRBV27 combines with J gene TRBJ2-1; 8 bases fit TRBD1. The germline gives CDR1 MNHEY, CDR2 SMNVEV (reference sequence). The J segment lost 14 bases and the V segment lost 2 bases, leaving 8 bases of the junction unmatched. The CDR3 is made up of 13 amino acids. As DNA, the CDR3 is TGTGCCAGCAGTTTAAAGTTGCAGGGGGCAAAGTTCTTC. This codes for CASSLKLQGAKFF.

This rearrangement joins TRBV2 to TRBJ2-1; 7 bases line up with TRBD2. V dropped 2 bases and J dropped 4; count of bases not matched to a gene: 5. CDR3 length equals 15 residues. Per the germline V gene, CDR1 is SNHLY and CDR2 is FYNNEI. Written as DNA, the CDR3 is TGTGCCAGCAGTGAACTAGCGGCCCCTTACAATGAGCAGTTCTTC. It specifies CASSELAAPYNEQFF.

This clone was observed once. The chain links TRBV5-7 to TRBJ2-3, with 7 bases lining up with TRBD1. TRBV5-7 is annotated as an ORF whose role is uncertain. The CDR3 totals 18 residues. Trimming at V came to 1 base and at J to 0 bases, leaving 11 bases not matched to a gene. The CDR3, as DNA: TGTGCCAGCAGCTTGAGAGGGGGCGCCGCCTCTAGCACAGATACGCAGTATTTT. This codes for CASSLRGGAASSTDTQYF.

The V gene is TRBV28, the J gene TRBJ1-5, with D uncertain. Germline CDR1 and CDR2: MDHEN and SYDVKM. Trimming left V 2 bases short and J 2 bases short, with 10 bases between. CDR3 length: 15 residues. The CDR3 spells CASSLGFAGNQPQHF. The CDR3 coding sequence is TGTGCCAGCAGTTTAGGGTTCGCGGGCAATCAGCCCCAGCATTTT.

The chain couples TRBV5-4 to TRBJ1-1, with D unclear. From germline, CDR1 is SGHNT and CDR2 YYREEE (reference sequence). V lost 3 bases and J lost 3, with 15 bases in between. The CDR3 length is 15 residues. In nucleotides, the CDR3 is TGTGCCAGCAGCTCAGGAAGGTTGGGTGACACTGAAGCTTTCTTT. Protein: CASSSGRLGDTEAFF.

This clone was seen a single time. V usage is TRBV28 and J usage is TRBJ1-2; 8 bases are a match to TRBD1. Germline values: CDR1 MDHEN, CDR2 SYDVKM. With 4 bases clipped from V and 3 bases from J, the junction kept 28 bases outside the gene matches. The CDR3 has 22 residues. CDR3 residues: CASSSYDRGRGLSDPQHYGYTF. CDR3 DNA: TGTGCCAGCAGTTCATATGACAGGGGACGAGGGCTCTCCGATCCCCAGCACTATGGCTACACCTTC.

The chain joins TRBV4-2 to TRBJ1-4, with unresolved D. The germline V gene encodes CDR1 LGHNA and CDR2 YNFKEQ. V lost 0 bases to trimming and J lost 4 bases, with 12 bases between them. CDR3 length: 16 residues. In DNA, the CDR3 is TGTGCCAGCAGCCAAGATCCACGCACTCATAATGAAAAACTGTTTTTT. Amino acid sequence: CASSQDPRTHNEKLFF.

This sequence joins TRBV27 and TRBJ2-1; 7 nucleotides line up with TRBD2. This CDR3 contains 17 residues. Germline V gene data show CDR1 as MNHEY and CDR2 as SMNVEV (reference sequence). Trimming took 4 bases from V and 9 from J; bases not matched to a gene: 18. The CDR3: CASSSPREATFGGEQFF. Written as DNA, the CDR3 is TGTGCCAGCAGTTCCCCCCGGGAGGCTACGTTTGGGGGTGAGCAGTTCTTC.

This chain connects TRBV9 to TRBJ2-7; D perhaps matches TRBD2 (5 bases). Trimming cost V 1 base and J 6 bases, with 20 bases left between them. The CDR3 is 16 residues long. Germline values: CDR1 SGDLS, CDR2 YYNGEE. The CDR3 DNA sequence: TGTGCCAGCAGCGTAACCGGAAGTGGGAGAGGGCTCGAGCAGTACTTC. Its translation: CASSVTGSGRGLEQYF.

The table lists this clone with a count of one. The rearrangement uses TRBV7-9 and TRBJ1-5, with D hard to call. Trimming stripped 2 bases from V and 3 bases from J, with 8 bases between. CDR1 is SEHNR and CDR2 is FQNEAQ in the germline V gene (reference sequence). CDR3 length: 14 amino acids. This CDR3 is CASSLSAVNQPQHF. CDR3 coding DNA: TGTGCCAGCAGCTTATCGGCGGTCAATCAGCCCCAGCATTTT.

J is TRBJ2-5 and V is TRBV28; 12 bases are shared with TRBD2. There are 16 residues in the CDR3. In germline, CDR1 is MDHEN, CDR2 SYDVKM. V lost 5 bases, J lost 5 bases, and 9 bases stayed unmatched. DNA for the CDR3: TGTGCCAGCAGTACCTTACTAGCGGGGGGTTGGGAGACCCAGTACTTC. This encodes CASSTLLAGGWETQYF.

V gene TRBV10-2 combines with J gene TRBJ2-7; no firm D call. CDR1 WSHSY and CDR2 SAAADI come from the germline V gene. The CDR3 is made up of 11 amino acids. The germline V and J ends were trimmed by 1 base and 5 bases, with 3 bases remaining between them. CDR3 bases: TGCGCCAGCAGTGAGTTAAACGAGCAGTACTTC. Its protein product is CASSELNEQYF.

This clone was detected only a few times. The V and J genes are TRBV6-5 and TRBJ1-6; D is perhaps TRBD1 (5 bases). The CDR3 consists of 13 residues. Trimming cost V 0 bases and J 10 bases, with 7 bases left between them. Germline CDR1 reads MNHEY; CDR2 reads SVGAGI. The CDR3 coding sequence is TGTGCCAGCAGTTACTCCAGGGAATCACCCCTCCACTTT. It specifies CASSYSRESPLHF.

The chain couples TRBV7-9 to TRBJ1-1; D may be TRBD1 (5 bases). Germline lookup yields CDR1 SEHNR and CDR2 FQNEAQ (reference sequence). The V gene lost 7 bases and the J gene lost 1 base, with 10 bases spanning the gap. The CDR3 sequence is 13 residues long. CDR3 bases: TGTGCCAGCACTCAGACAGAGAACACTGAAGCTTTCTTT. Amino acid sequence: CASTQTENTEAFF. Full variable domain (missing parts from reference TRBV7-9 and TRBJ1-1): DTGVSQNPRHKITKRGQNVTFRCDPISEHNRLYWYRQTLGQGPEFLTYFQNEAQLEKSRLLSDRFSAERPKGSFSTLEIQRTEQGDSAMYLCASTQTENTEAFFGQGTRLTVV.

J is TRBJ1-5 and V is TRBV19; D might be TRBD1 (6 bases). Per germline, CDR1 LNHDA and CDR2 SQIVND (reference sequence). The CDR3 loop spans 16 amino acids. Trimming pared 1 base from V and 3 bases from J, leaving 13 bases between. The CDR3 spells CASSIADRSVNQPQHF. The CDR3 nucleotides read TGTGCCAGTAGTATAGCAGACAGGTCAGTCAATCAGCCCCAGCATTTT.

On this clone: Mismatch with germline at one junction end may stem from a read error. V is TRBV25-1 and J is TRBJ2-1; TRBD1 aligns across 7 bases. The length of the CDR3 is 10 residues. Germline V lookup: CDR1 MGHDK, CDR2 SYGVNS. CDR3 residues: CASSDRRLVF. CDR3 in DNA: TGTGCCAGTTCGGACAGGCGGCTCGTCTTC. Combining the CDR3 with reference TRBV25-1 and TRBJ2-1 gives the whole variable domain EADIYQTPRYLVIGTGKKITLECSQTMGHDKMYWYQQDPGMELHLIHYSYGVNSTEKGDLSSESTVSRIRTEHFPLTLESARPSHTSQYLCASSDRRLVFGPGTRLTVL.

V gene TRBV7-9 combines with J gene TRBJ2-7, with D tentatively TRBD2 (6 bases). V was trimmed by 3 bases and J by 7 bases, leaving 13 bases between them. Germline CDR1 reads SEHNR; CDR2 reads FQNEAQ (reference sequence). This CDR3 has 13 residues. The CDR3 DNA reads TGTGCCAGCAGCTTTATCGGCCGGGAGGAGCAGTACTTC. It is translated as CASSFIGREEQYF.

The chain combines TRBV19 with TRBJ1-2; D may be TRBD1 (6 bases). CDR3 length equals 13 residues. With 6 bases removed from V and 2 bases from J, the gap between germline ends came to 10 bases. The germline gives CDR1 LNHDA, CDR2 SQIVND (reference sequence). The CDR3 is CASSNTGNYGYTF. The CDR3 DNA reads TGTGCCAGTAGCAATACAGGGAACTATGGCTACACCTTC.

The chain links TRBV19 to TRBJ2-2; tentatively, D is TRBD1 (5 bases). The CDR3 covers 14 residues. Trimming took 4 bases from V and 5 from J, leaving 11 bases between them. CDR1 is LNHDA, CDR2 SQIVND, per germline (reference sequence). The CDR3 coding sequence is TGTGCCAGTAGTACAACCAGGGCGACCGGGGAGCTGTTTTTT. Translated, it gives CASSTTRATGELFF.

CDR3 nucleotides: TGTGCCAGCAGCCACCAAACCGGTGGCTACACCTTC. This codes for CASSHQTGGYTF. V is TRBV7-9 and J is TRBJ1-2, with D unresolved. The CDR3 runs 12 residues. V lost 5 bases and J 7 bases, leaving 11 bases between the germline ends. CDR1 SEHNR and CDR2 FQNEAQ come from the germline V gene (reference sequence).

This sequence joins TRBV6-5 and TRBJ2-5; D gene ambiguous. The DNA end is more similar to TRBJ2-7, so the J call may be wrong. The CDR3 runs 11 residues. Per germline, CDR1 MNHEY and CDR2 SVGAGI. The CDR3 DNA reads TGTGCCAGCAGTTACCGGTACGAGCAGTACTTC. Protein: CASSYRYEQYF.

The chain carries TRBV14 and TRBJ2-6; TRBD1 matches at 10 bases. CDR3 size: 20 residues. CDR1 and CDR2 (germline): SGHDN, FVKESK. Unmatched junction bases numbered 8, after V lost 0 bases and J lost 0 bases. CDR3 in DNA: TGTGCCAGCAGCCAAGATGTTGGACAGGGGGTTTACTCTGGGGCCAACGTCCTGACTTTC. This encodes CASSQDVGQGVYSGANVLTF. The entire variable domain, with the rest obtained from reference TRBV14 and TRBJ2-6, is as follows: EAGVTQFPSHSVIEKGQTVTLRCDPISGHDNLYWYRRVMGKEIKFLLHFVKESKQDESGMPNNRFLAERTGGTYSTLKVQPAELEDSGVYFCASSQDVGQGVYSGANVLTFGAGSRLTVL.

The V and J genes are TRBV19 and TRBJ1-2; a possible D gene is TRBD1 (5 bases). Germline lookup yields CDR1 LNHDA and CDR2 SQIVND (reference sequence). The CDR3 spans 16 residues. Trimming stripped 0 bases from V and 8 bases from J, with 19 bases between. CDR3 protein: CASSIEATAPGWGYTF. The CDR3 region has the DNA TGTGCCAGTAGTATAGAGGCGACAGCTCCTGGTTGGGGCTACACCTTC.

V gene TRBV27 combines with J gene TRBJ1-1; 12 bases map to TRBD1. The CDR3 is made up of 17 amino acids. J gave up 3 bases and V 5 bases, and 10 bases lay outside the gene matches. Germline assignment: CDR1 MNHEY and CDR2 SMNVEV (reference sequence). CDR3 protein: CASSPWDRGLWDTEAFF. CDR3 sequence (DNA): TGTGCCAGCAGTCCCTGGGACAGGGGGCTGTGGGACACTGAAGCTTTCTTT.